Presented here are 32 T cell receptor beta chains from one specimen sequenced in a study of blood T cell repertoires in COVID-19. The protocol was immunoSEQ multiplex PCR, while the TCRdb copy is restricted to in-frame clones and leaves out a portion. The sample consists of a few hundred thousand clones, 86% of them appearing once. Sequenced: peripheral blood. These TCRs come from a man over 45 with acute or convalescent COVID-19.

The chain couples TRBV3-1 (or the pseudogene TRBV3-2) to TRBJ1-4; D is uncertain. CDR3 size: 15 residues. Deletions cut 0 bases from V and 8 bases from J, with 13 bases between. Germline CDR1 reads LGHDT; CDR2 reads YNNKEL (reference sequence). The CDR3 spells CASSQEGGLWEKLFF. DNA of the CDR3: TGTGCCAGCAGCCAAGAAGGAGGTTTATGGGAAAAACTGTTTTTT.

J is TRBJ1-5 and V is TRBV19; D unresolved. V was trimmed by 3 bases and J by 0 bases, leaving 6 bases between them. CDR1 is LNHDA and CDR2 is SQIVND in the germline V gene (reference sequence). CDR3 size: 14 residues. The CDR3 spells CASSIGYSNQPQHF. As DNA, the CDR3 is TGTGCCAGTAGTATCGGGTATAGCAATCAGCCCCAGCATTTT.

The gene calls are TRBV6-6 and TRBJ1-2; 7 positions match TRBD1. Germline values: CDR1 MNHNY, CDR2 SVGAGI (reference sequence). After removal of 1 base from V and 3 bases from J, the junction contained 2 bases not matched to a gene. This CDR3 is built from 14 residues. The CDR3 here is CASSYYGTDYGYTF. CDR3 DNA: TGTGCCAGCAGTTACTATGGGACAGACTATGGCTACACCTTC.

The chain combines TRBV6-1 with TRBJ1-4; TRBD1 agrees at 9 bases. This CDR3 has 15 residues. Germline values: CDR1 MNHNS, CDR2 SASEGT. Trimming removed 3 bases from V and 7 bases from J; junction bases left unmatched: 6. CDR3 sequence reads: CASSDTGGGPEKLFF. The CDR3 DNA reads TGTGCCAGCAGTGATACAGGGGGCGGTCCTGAAAAACTGTTTTTT.

The chain uses TRBV5-5 and TRBJ1-2; D not resolved. V was pared by 3 bases and J by 4 bases, with 16 bases between. CDR1 and CDR2 from the germline V gene are SGHKS and YYEKEE (reference sequence). This CDR3 comprises 15 residues. The CDR3 sequence: CASSSGSPSFYGYTF. The CDR3 DNA sequence: TGTGCCAGCAGCTCCGGGAGTCCGTCCTTCTATGGCTACACCTTC. Looking up the rest from reference TRBV5-5 and TRBJ1-2 gives the full variable domain: DAGVTQSPTHLIKTRGQQVTLRCSPISGHKSVSWYQQVLGQGPQFIFQYYEKEERGRGNFPDRFSARQFPNYSSELNVNALLLGDSALYLCASSSGSPSFYGYTFGSGTRLTVV.

This rearrangement joins TRBV2 to TRBJ1-6, with 9 bases fitting TRBD1. The CDR3 has 13 amino acids. V lost 9 bases and J lost 10; bases outside the gene matches: 7. CDR1 is SNHLY, CDR2 FYNNEI, per germline. The CDR3 DNA sequence: TGTGCCAGGGGAGACAGGGGGAACTCACCCCTCCACTTT. It specifies CARGDRGNSPLHF.

The V and J genes are TRBV5-1 and TRBJ1-1; a weak D match, TRBD1 (5 bases). The CDR3 totals 16 residues. Trimming pared 2 bases from V and 4 bases from J, leaving 18 bases between. Germline lookup yields CDR1 SGHRS and CDR2 YFSETQ. CDR3 nucleotides: TGCGCCAGCAGCTTCGACGGCTGGGGGGGGACCACTGAAGCTTTCTTT. Translating it yields CASSFDGWGGTTEAFF.

The gene calls are TRBV13 and TRBJ2-3, with 7 bases that match TRBD1. CDR1 is PRHDT, CDR2 FYEKMQ, per germline (reference sequence). This CDR3 spans 15 amino acids. Trimming at V came to 1 base and at J to 4 bases, leaving 5 bases not matched to a gene. The CDR3 coding sequence is TGTGCCAGCAGCTTAGACAGGGGCCGGGCAGATACGCAGTATTTT. This sequence encodes CASSLDRGRADTQYF.

The V and J genes are TRBV28 and TRBJ1-2, with a possible D match to TRBD1 (5 bases). Trimming removed 10 bases at V and 3 bases at J, with 18 bases between. The germline CDR1 and CDR2 sequences are MDHEN and SYDVKM. The CDR3 is 14 residues long. The CDR3 bases are TGTGCCATACCGGACCCCGGGGGAGACTATGGCTACACCTTC. This translates into CAIPDPGGDYGYTF.

J is TRBJ1-3 and V is TRBV2, with a tentative D call TRBD1 (6 bases). Germline values: CDR1 SNHLY, CDR2 FYNNEI. The CDR3 is 12 residues long. The V end lost 6 bases, the J end lost 4 bases, and 7 bases lay between the germline ends. The CDR3 here is CASSQGGNTIYF. In nucleotides, the CDR3 is TGTGCCAGCAGCCAGGGGGGAAACACCATATATTTT.

The chain links TRBV5-1 to TRBJ1-1, with 7 bases matching TRBD1. The J segment lost 1 base and the V segment lost 1 base, leaving 4 bases of the junction unmatched. Germline V gives CDR1 SGHRS, CDR2 YFSETQ. The CDR3 has 15 residues. The CDR3 loop is CASSLTGDRNTEAFF. Written as DNA, the CDR3 is TGCGCCAGCAGCTTGACAGGGGATAGGAACACTGAAGCTTTCTTT.

The chain joins TRBV30 to TRBJ1-4; 7 bases are a match to TRBD1. V trimming: 8 bases; J trimming: 6 bases; junction bases outside the gene matches: 15. This CDR3 is built from 15 residues. CDR1 GTSNPN and CDR2 SVGIG come from the germline V gene (reference sequence). CDR3 coding DNA: TGTGCCATCGGACAGGATGGGGGAAAGGATGAAAAACTGTTTTTT. Its translation is CAIGQDGGKDEKLFF.

Details on this clone: Other nucleotide sequences from this sample produce the same CDR3. The rearrangement joins TRBV18 to TRBJ2-7; maybe TRBD2 (5 bases). The CDR3 runs to 16 residues. V gave up 0 bases and J gave up 1 base, with 13 bases separating them. Germline V CDR1 and CDR2: KGHSH, LQKENI. As DNA, the CDR3 is TGTGCCAGCTCACCACCGAGCGGCGGAACTTCCTACGAGCAGTACTTC. Amino acid sequence: CASSPPSGGTSYEQYF.

The chain couples TRBV19 to TRBJ1-2, with a possible D match to TRBD1 (6 bases). This CDR3 has 13 amino acids. CDR1 and CDR2 from the germline V gene are LNHDA and SQIVND (reference sequence). V lost 2 bases and J lost 7, with 11 bases in between. The CDR3: CASSINRESGYTF. The CDR3 DNA sequence: TGTGCCAGTAGTATAAACAGGGAGAGTGGCTACACCTTC. Full variable domain (remainder filled in from reference TRBV19 and TRBJ1-2): DGGITQSPKYLFRKEGQNVTLSCEQNLNHDAMYWYRQDPGQGLRLIYYSQIVNDFQKGDIAEGYSVSREKKESFPLTVTSAQKNPTAFYLCASSINRESGYTFGSGTRLTVV.

This clone was counted only a few times. Different DNA sequences within this sample yield the same CDR3. The J gene is TRBJ1-3, the V gene TRBV11-2; D perhaps matches TRBD1 (6 bases). The V gene's germline CDR1 is SGHAT and CDR2 FQNNGV. This CDR3 region has 14 residues. V was clipped by 0 bases and J by 3 bases, with 6 bases between them. CDR3 region: CASSLDRGGNTIYF. CDR3 DNA sequence: TGTGCCAGCAGCTTAGACAGGGGTGGAAACACCATATATTTT.

The rearrangement uses TRBV27 and TRBJ1-6, with D unclear. The V end was cut by 5 bases, the J end by 8 bases, with 16 bases between. This CDR3 region has 15 residues. Germline CDR1 reads MNHEY; CDR2 reads SMNVEV (reference sequence). The CDR3 is CASSNSLPSDSPLHF. Written as DNA, the CDR3 is TGTGCCAGCAGTAACTCCCTACCTTCCGATTCACCCCTCCACTTT.

This chain links TRBV5-4 with TRBJ2-1, with TRBD1 matching over 9 bases. Germline trimming cut 3 bases from V and 8 bases from J; bases unmatched to any gene: 9. The germline CDR1 and CDR2 sequences are SGHNT and YYREEE (reference sequence). CDR3 length equals 15 residues. CDR3: CASSSGTGSFYEQFF. For the CDR3, the DNA is TGTGCCAGCAGCTCCGGGACAGGGTCGTTTTATGAGCAGTTCTTC.

The gene calls are TRBV11-2 and TRBJ2-7; TRBD1 matches 9 bases. Per the germline V gene, CDR1 is SGHAT and CDR2 is FQNNGV. The CDR3 has 16 residues. V was clipped by 5 bases and J by 3 bases; unmatched bases: 11. The CDR3 region has the DNA TGTGCCAGCAGCCCCCTCTCCGGGACAGGGTTCTACGAGCAGTACTTC. Protein: CASSPLSGTGFYEQYF.

The chain joins TRBV4-1 to TRBJ2-2; maybe TRBD2 (6 bases). CDR1 and CDR2 from the germline V gene are MGHRA and YSYEKL. The CDR3 length is 15 residues. Between the trimmed V and J ends, which lost 6 bases and 1 base, there was a span of 12 bases. The DNA for the CDR3 is TGCGCCAGCAGTTATGGGGGGATGAACACCGGGGAGCTGTTTTTT. This encodes CASSYGGMNTGELFF.

The rearrangement uses TRBV2 and TRBJ1-2; 8 positions match TRBD1. Trimming took 4 bases from V and 4 from J; bases not matched to a gene: 8. In germline, CDR1 is SNHLY, CDR2 FYNNEI. There are 15 residues in the CDR3. CDR3 loop: CASSVGSGGTYGYTF. The CDR3 DNA sequence: TGTGCCAGCAGTGTGGGGTCAGGGGGCACCTATGGCTACACCTTC.

The chain employs TRBV7-9 and TRBJ2-5; D not resolved. Per germline, CDR1 SEHNR and CDR2 FQNEAQ (reference sequence). V lost 3 bases, J lost 5 bases, and 7 bases lay in between. CDR3 length equals 12 residues. CDR3 residues: CASSLLEETQYF. CDR3 sequence (DNA): TGTGCCAGCAGCTTGCTGGAGGAGACCCAGTACTTC.

V gene TRBV6-6 combines with J gene TRBJ2-3; D may be TRBD2 (6 bases). The CDR3 is 14 amino acids. V lost 6 bases, J lost 8 bases, and 18 bases lay in between. CDR1 is MNHNY and CDR2 is SVGAGI in the germline V gene (reference sequence). CDR3 coding DNA: TGTGCCAGCAGGGTCAATGGGAATAGCGGTACGCAGTATTTT. Amino acids: CASRVNGNSGTQYF.

The chain recombines TRBV5-1 with TRBJ1-1, with 7 nucleotides matching TRBD1. Germline CDR1 reads SGHRS; CDR2 reads YFSETQ. The CDR3 loop spans 16 amino acids. Losses at the gene ends were 4 bases for V and 0 bases for J; bases not matched to a gene: 9. The CDR3: CASSTGQLGLNTEAFF. CDR3 sequence (DNA): TGCGCCAGCAGCACGGGACAGTTGGGCTTGAACACTGAAGCTTTCTTT.

This clone was detected a few times. The chain uses TRBV29-1 and TRBJ1-2, with D perhaps TRBD1 (6 bases). Trimming removed 7 bases from V and 8 bases from J, with 11 bases in between. Germline V lookup: CDR1 SQVTM, CDR2 ANQGSEA. The CDR3 has 10 amino acids. DNA of the CDR3: TGCAGCGCCTGGACAGAAGGCTACACCTTC. Residues: CSAWTEGYTF. Using reference TRBV29-1 and TRBJ1-2 for the parts outside the CDR3, the full variable domain is SAVISQKPSRDICQRGTSLTIQCQVDSQVTMMFWYRQQPGQSLTLIATANQGSEATYESGFVIDKFPISRPNLTFSTLTVSNMSPEDSSIYLCSAWTEGYTFGSGTRLTVV.

Here the CDR3 reads CASSEWGPTDTQYF. CDR3 DNA sequence: TGCGCCAGCAGTGAGTGGGGCCCGACAGATACGCAGTATTTT. The chain recombines TRBV10-2 with TRBJ2-3; maybe TRBD1 (5 bases). This CDR3 comprises 14 residues. The V gene's germline CDR1 is WSHSY and CDR2 SAAADI. The V and J ends lost 1 base and 3 bases respectively, with 8 bases between them.

The chain employs TRBV18 and TRBJ1-5, with D hard to call. The CDR3 totals 14 residues. V lost 6 bases and J lost 11, with 20 bases in between. Germline CDR1 is KGHSH and CDR2 is LQKENI. The CDR3 spells CASSEWSSNRAQHF. The DNA of the CDR3 is TGTGCCAGCTCGGAATGGAGTTCCAACCGGGCCCAGCATTTT.

The V and J genes are TRBV18 and TRBJ2-7, with 9 bases identical to TRBD1. The CDR3 is 15 residues long. J lost 3 bases, V lost 3 bases, and 6 bases had no gene match. The germline V gene encodes CDR1 KGHSH and CDR2 LQKENI. The DNA of the CDR3 is TGTGCCAGCTCACCCCGGGACAGGGCGTACTACGAGCAGTACTTC. This codes for CASSPRDRAYYEQYF. Full variable domain (outside the CDR3, taken from reference TRBV18 and TRBJ2-7): NAGVMQNPRHLVRRRGQEARLRCSPMKGHSHVYWYRQLPEEGLKFMVYLQKENIIDESGMPKERFSAEFPKEGPSILRIQQVVRGDSAAYFCASSPRDRAYYEQYFGPGTRLTVT.

This chain connects TRBV19 to TRBJ2-5; 7 nucleotides agree with TRBD1. The junction had 13 bases not matched to a gene; V was cut back by 3 bases and J by 0 bases. This CDR3 contains 18 residues. The germline V gene has CDR1 LNHDA and CDR2 SQIVND (reference sequence). DNA of the CDR3: TGTGCCAGTAGTATCCCTAGGGGGCGACCGGGGTACCAAGAGACCCAGTACTTC. It specifies CASSIPRGRPGYQETQYF.

The table lists this clone with a count of one. CDR3 loop: CASSQGRQGWNTGELFF. CDR3 DNA: TGTGCCAGCAGCCAAGGAAGACAGGGATGGAACACCGGGGAGCTGTTTTTT. The chain recombines TRBV3-1 (or the pseudogene TRBV3-2) with TRBJ2-2; 7 bases map to TRBD1. The CDR3 runs to 17 residues. CDR1 is LGHDT, CDR2 YNNKEL, per germline (reference sequence). Trimming at V came to 1 base and at J to 1 base, leaving 6 bases not matched to a gene.

The V call is TRBV3-1 (or the pseudogene TRBV3-2), the J call TRBJ2-1; D may be TRBD1 (5 bases). Trimming left V 1 base short and J 4 bases short, with 14 bases between. CDR3 size: 16 residues. Germline CDR1 reads LGHDT; CDR2 reads YNNKEL (reference sequence). Here the CDR3 DNA reads TGTGCCAGCAGCCAAGTTGGGGCGAAAATGTACAATGAGCAGTTCTTC. It encodes CASSQVGAKMYNEQFF.

The rearrangement uses TRBV11-2 and TRBJ2-5, with D maybe TRBD1 (5 bases). The CDR3 runs 15 residues. Germline V gives CDR1 SGHAT, CDR2 FQNNGV. Trimming removed 5 bases from V and 1 base from J, with 14 bases in between. In DNA form, the CDR3 reads TGTGCCAGCAGCCCACTCTGGCAGGGCCAAGAGACCCAGTACTTC. This translates into CASSPLWQGQETQYF.

The V and J genes are TRBV10-3 and TRBJ1-3; unclear D gene. The CDR3 sequence is 16 residues long. V gave up 0 bases and J gave up 4 bases, with 13 bases separating them. Per germline, CDR1 ENHRY and CDR2 SYGVKD. The CDR3 loop reads CAISESNPSSGNTIYF. The CDR3 DNA is TGTGCCATCAGTGAGTCTAATCCGTCGTCGGGAAACACCATATATTTT.